The clone carrying this TCR beta chain appeared a few times. What it recognizes is unknown. Preparation of the TCRbeta library was carried out with unique molecular identifiers. MiXCR, applied by TCRdb to the PCR reads, yields one record per CDR3 protein. The repertoire includes about 250,000 distinct CDR3 sequences, more than 20% of them detected once, and 4% to 6% sits in the top ten. The length of the CDR3 is 13 residues. Trimming pared 3 bases from V and 4 bases from J, leaving 10 bases between. Germline assignment: CDR1 MGHRA and CDR2 YSYEKL. The data originate from a study of T-cell reconstitution after alpha-beta-depleted transplantation in children. Findings and caveats of the study: There were some patients whose high TCRbeta diversity at day 60 came from surviving recipient T cells and thymic progenitors. T-cell numbers and diversity one year post-transplant derived largely from freshly generated T cells. In patients about two months after transplant, alpha-beta T cells reportedly arose from several hundred expanded graft clones.

This chain uses TRBV4-1 with TRBJ2-7; the D is unclear. Sample: PBMCs, mostly from graft donor cells, taken 360 days after TCRalphabeta/CD19-depleted stem cell transplant. The receptor's source is a female patient aged 2-9 years who had a stem cell transplant for congenital amegakaryocytic thrombocytopenia, so the T cells may come from the graft donor. The CDR3: CASSQVLLYEQYF. DNA of the CDR3: TGCGCCAGCAGCCAGGTCCTTTTGTACGAGCAGTACTTC.